The rows below give T cell receptor beta chains drawn from one sample of a study of blood T cell repertoires in COVID-19. The protocol was immunoSEQ multiplex PCR, while the TCRdb copy is restricted to in-frame clones and leaves out a portion. The sample has about 110,000 clones, about 91% seen once. The sample consisted of peripheral blood. Source of these receptors: a woman between 50 and 59 years old with active or convalescent COVID-19. CDR3s include the opening cysteine and the closing phenylalanine or tryptophan. The D gene is left open where the match is weak. A row's size may be missing; if present it is once, few, many or a size class.

CDR3 DNA: TGTGCCAGCAGTTACTCGAGTCGGGGAAGCAATCAGCCCCAGCATTTT
CDR3 protein: CASSYSSRGSNQPQHF
D gene: -
V gene: TRBV6-6
J gene: TRBJ1-5
clone size: once

CDR3 DNA: TGTGCCAGCAGCTTCGGTTTCGCAGATACGCAGTATTTT
CDR3 protein: CASSFGFADTQYF
D gene: -
V gene: TRBV7-8
J gene: TRBJ2-3
clone size: -

CDR3 DNA: TGTGCCAGCAGCTTAGGCAGGGCAAATCAGCCCCAGCATTTT
CDR3 protein: CASSLGRANQPQHF
D gene: -
V gene: TRBV11-1
J gene: TRBJ1-5
clone size: -

CDR3 DNA: TGTGCCAGCTCACCAGTCCGGGAGGCAGGGAATGAGCAGTTCTTC
CDR3 protein: CASSPVREAGNEQFF
D gene: TRBD2
V gene: TRBV18
J gene: TRBJ2-1
clone size: -

CDR3 DNA: TGTGCCAGCAGCCCCGGGACATTCATGAACACTGAAGCTTTCTTT
CDR3 protein: CASSPGTFMNTEAFF
D gene: -
V gene: TRBV27
J gene: TRBJ1-1
clone size: -

CDR3 DNA: TGTGCCAGCAGCCAAGCGATGCGGGAGGTAGGGTATGAGCAGTTCTTC
CDR3 protein: CASSQAMREVGYEQFF
D gene: TRBD2
V gene: TRBV4-2
J gene: TRBJ2-1
clone size: -

CDR3 DNA: TGTGCCAGCAGTCCCCTCGTATCCGCAGATACGCAGTATTTT
CDR3 protein: CASSPLVSADTQYF
D gene: -
V gene: TRBV6-1
J gene: TRBJ2-3
clone size: -

CDR3 DNA: TGTGCCAGCCTGGGTGCTAGCGGGACCCGCCTCACAGATACGCAGTATTTT
CDR3 protein: CASLGASGTRLTDTQYF
D gene: TRBD2
V gene: TRBV28
J gene: TRBJ2-3
clone size: once

CDR3 DNA: TGTGCCAGTAGTATCAGCAGGGGCCGGACTGAAGCTTTCTTT
CDR3 protein: CASSISRGRTEAFF
D gene: -
V gene: TRBV19
J gene: TRBJ1-1
clone size: -

CDR3 DNA: TGCGCCAGCAGCCAAGATTTGCAGCGGGGGGGCACAGATACGCAGTATTTT
CDR3 protein: CASSQDLQRGGTDTQYF
D gene: TRBD2
V gene: TRBV4-3
J gene: TRBJ2-3
clone size: -

CDR3 DNA: TGTGCCAGCAGTTATTTCCGGGGGGCGCGAACTGAAGCTTTCTTT
CDR3 protein: CASSYFRGARTEAFF
D gene: -
V gene: TRBV6-2/TRBV6-3
J gene: TRBJ1-1
clone size: -

CDR3 DNA: TGTGCCACGGGGGACCGAAGCAACCCTGAAGCTTTCTTT
CDR3 protein: CATGDRSNPEAFF
D gene: -
V gene: TRBV28
J gene: TRBJ1-1
clone size: -

CDR3 DNA: TGCGCCAGCAGCTTGGCCCCCCGGGACAGCTACAATGAGCAGTTCTTC
CDR3 protein: CASSLAPRDSYNEQFF
D gene: TRBD1
V gene: TRBV5-1
J gene: TRBJ2-1
clone size: -

CDR3 DNA: TGTGCCAGCAGTCCCGGACAGGGGATTGACTATGGCTACACCTTC
CDR3 protein: CASSPGQGIDYGYTF
D gene: TRBD1
V gene: TRBV6-5
J gene: TRBJ1-2
clone size: -

CDR3 DNA: TGTGCCAGCAGCGTTGAGGGTTACCCCTCGGACGAGCAGTACTTC
CDR3 protein: CASSVEGYPSDEQYF
D gene: -
V gene: TRBV9
J gene: TRBJ2-7
clone size: -

CDR3 DNA: TGTGCCAGCAGTTACGGGACAGACTTCAATCAGCCCCAGCATTTT
CDR3 protein: CASSYGTDFNQPQHF
D gene: TRBD1
V gene: TRBV6-6
J gene: TRBJ1-5
clone size: -

CDR3 DNA: TGTGCCAGCAGCTTAGATGGGGGCGCGGACACTGAAGCTTTCTTT
CDR3 protein: CASSLDGGADTEAFF
D gene: -
V gene: TRBV7-3
J gene: TRBJ1-1
clone size: -

CDR3 DNA: TGTGCCAGCAGCCAGGGTGAGGGCTACGAGCAGTACTTC
CDR3 protein: CASSQGEGYEQYF
D gene: -
V gene: TRBV3-1/TRBV3-2
J gene: TRBJ2-7
clone size: once

CDR3 DNA: TGTGCCTGGAGGTTGCCGGGGACAGGGGGCTACAATGAGCAGTTCTTC
CDR3 protein: CAWRLPGTGGYNEQFF
D gene: TRBD1
V gene: TRBV30
J gene: TRBJ2-1
clone size: -

CDR3 DNA: TGTGCCAGCAGCCAAGGGGTATTAGCGGGAGGTTACGAGCAGTACTTC
CDR3 protein: CASSQGVLAGGYEQYF
D gene: TRBD2
V gene: TRBV4-2
J gene: TRBJ2-7
clone size: -

CDR3 DNA: TGTGCCAGCAGTTTACAGGTTCTTAATTCACCCCTCCACTTT
CDR3 protein: CASSLQVLNSPLHF
D gene: -
V gene: TRBV27
J gene: TRBJ1-6
clone size: -

CDR3 DNA: TGTGCCAGCAGTTACGGTTTAGCGGGAAAAAACATTCAGTACTTC
CDR3 protein: CASSYGLAGKNIQYF
D gene: TRBD2
V gene: TRBV28
J gene: TRBJ2-4
clone size: -

CDR3 DNA: TGTGCCAGCAGTGGGACTAGCGGGAGGACGGAGACCCAGTACTTC
CDR3 protein: CASSGTSGRTETQYF
D gene: TRBD2
V gene: TRBV9
J gene: TRBJ2-5
clone size: -

CDR3 DNA: TGTGCCACCAGCAGAGATGAGGCTACACGGGGTAATGTAGACATTCAGTACTTC
CDR3 protein: CATSRDEATRGNVDIQYF
D gene: -
V gene: TRBV15
J gene: TRBJ2-4
clone size: -

CDR3 DNA: TGCGCCAGCAGCCCCTTGACAAGTGATGAGCAGTACTTC
CDR3 protein: CASSPLTSDEQYF
D gene: -
V gene: TRBV5-1
J gene: TRBJ2-7
clone size: -

CDR3 DNA: TGCGCCAGCAGCCAAGCCGGGACAACCACCTACGAGCAGTACTTC
CDR3 protein: CASSQAGTTTYEQYF
D gene: -
V gene: TRBV4-1
J gene: TRBJ2-7
clone size: -

CDR3 DNA: TGTGCCAGCAGCTTGGGACAGGTGAACACTGAAGCTTTCTTT
CDR3 protein: CASSLGQVNTEAFF
D gene: TRBD1
V gene: TRBV7-3
J gene: TRBJ1-1
clone size: -

CDR3 DNA: TGTGCCAGCAGTTTGAAAACCCCGGGACAGGGTACCTACGAGCAGTACTTC
CDR3 protein: CASSLKTPGQGTYEQYF
D gene: TRBD1
V gene: TRBV27
J gene: TRBJ2-7
clone size: -

CDR3 DNA: TGTGCCAGCAGTTTGGGCGATGGGTGGTCACCCCTCCACTTT
CDR3 protein: CASSLGDGWSPLHF
D gene: -
V gene: TRBV27
J gene: TRBJ1-6
clone size: -

CDR3 DNA: TGTGCCAGCAGTTACGGCGGCGGGGGAACAGCCTACGAGCAGTACTTC
CDR3 protein: CASSYGGGGTAYEQYF
D gene: TRBD2
V gene: TRBV6-5
J gene: TRBJ2-7
clone size: once

CDR3 DNA: TGTGCCAGCAGTTACGGGGCAGGGAATCAGCCCCAGCATTTT
CDR3 protein: CASSYGAGNQPQHF
D gene: -
V gene: TRBV6-5
J gene: TRBJ1-5
clone size: -

CDR3 DNA: TGTGCCAGCAGCTCACTGACGGTAGCGGGGATGTACTACAATGAGCAGTTCTTC
CDR3 protein: CASSSLTVAGMYYNEQFF
D gene: TRBD2
V gene: TRBV5-5
J gene: TRBJ2-1
clone size: -

CDR3 DNA: TGTGCTAGCAGCTTAGGGCTAGCGGGAGATGCAGATACGCAGTATTTT
CDR3 protein: CASSLGLAGDADTQYF
D gene: TRBD2
V gene: TRBV7-7
J gene: TRBJ2-3
clone size: -

CDR3 DNA: TGTGCCAGCAGTACACGACAGGGCGGAGCCCTCCACTTT
CDR3 protein: CASSTRQGGALHF
D gene: TRBD1
V gene: TRBV12-3/TRBV12-4
J gene: TRBJ1-6
clone size: -

CDR3 DNA: TGCGCCAGCAGCCCGGGGACAGGGGGCTCCTACAATGAGCAGTTCTTC
CDR3 protein: CASSPGTGGSYNEQFF
D gene: TRBD1
V gene: TRBV4-3
J gene: TRBJ2-1
clone size: -

CDR3 DNA: TGTGCCTGGGCGACAGGGCCCACCTACGAGCAGTACTTC
CDR3 protein: CAWATGPTYEQYF
D gene: TRBD1
V gene: TRBV30
J gene: TRBJ2-7
clone size: -

CDR3 DNA: TGTGCCGGAACACCAGCGGGAGGGCCGAAGACAGATACGCAGTATTTT
CDR3 protein: CAGTPAGGPKTDTQYF
D gene: TRBD2
V gene: TRBV30
J gene: TRBJ2-3
clone size: -

CDR3 DNA: TGTGCCAGCAGCCCCGGGGGGAATGAGCAGTTCTTC
CDR3 protein: CASSPGGNEQFF
D gene: TRBD2
V gene: TRBV7-9
J gene: TRBJ2-1
clone size: -

CDR3 DNA: TGTGCCAGCAGTTACAACAGGGGGAGAACCGGGGAGCTGTTTTTT
CDR3 protein: CASSYNRGRTGELFF
D gene: TRBD1
V gene: TRBV6-5
J gene: TRBJ2-2
clone size: once

CDR3 DNA: TGTGCCAGCAGCGTAGGACTAGCGGGAGGAGTAAGTGATACGCAGTATTTT
CDR3 protein: CASSVGLAGGVSDTQYF
D gene: TRBD2
V gene: TRBV9
J gene: TRBJ2-3
clone size: -

CDR3 DNA: TGTGCCAGCAGCGAGAGTGGGCTGTATGGCTACACCTTC
CDR3 protein: CASSESGLYGYTF
D gene: -
V gene: TRBV7-9
J gene: TRBJ1-2
clone size: -

CDR3 DNA: TGCAGTGCTAGTGGTGGGATAGGGGCAGATACGCAGTATTTT
CDR3 protein: CSASGGIGADTQYF
D gene: -
V gene: TRBV20-1
J gene: TRBJ2-3
clone size: -

CDR3 DNA: TGTGCCAGCAGCTTGCGGTTCAGCGGGAGGGACGAGCAGTACTTC
CDR3 protein: CASSLRFSGRDEQYF
D gene: TRBD2
V gene: TRBV5-6
J gene: TRBJ2-7
clone size: -

CDR3 DNA: TGTGCCACCAGTGCGGGAGGGGATACGCAGTATTTT
CDR3 protein: CATSAGGDTQYF
D gene: TRBD2
V gene: TRBV24-1
J gene: TRBJ2-3
clone size: few

CDR3 DNA: TGTGCCAGCAGCGTCCGGGACAGGGTTAACTATGGCTACACCTTC
CDR3 protein: CASSVRDRVNYGYTF
D gene: TRBD1
V gene: TRBV9
J gene: TRBJ1-2
clone size: -

CDR3 DNA: TGTGCCAGCAGCTTTCGGGGGGCTAATGAAAAACTGTTTTTT
CDR3 protein: CASSFRGANEKLFF
D gene: -
V gene: TRBV7-9
J gene: TRBJ1-4
clone size: -

CDR3 DNA: TGTGCCAGCAGCCCATCCAGTTACTACAATGAGCAGTTCTTC
CDR3 protein: CASSPSSYYNEQFF
D gene: -
V gene: TRBV3-1/TRBV3-2
J gene: TRBJ2-1
clone size: -

CDR3 DNA: TGTGCCAGCAGCGGGGGACTAGCGGGAAGGAGGGAGACCCAGTACTTC
CDR3 protein: CASSGGLAGRRETQYF
D gene: TRBD2
V gene: TRBV3-1/TRBV3-2
J gene: TRBJ2-5
clone size: -